The source of this T cell receptor beta chain is a study of vaccination and CD4 T cells after COVID-19. Whole-study context: There were six male and four female convalescents, and two of them were Hispanic. A vaccine, either BNT162b2 or mRNA-1273, was given to participants in two doses.

Treatment denoted: approximately nine-day PBMC culture with coronavirus spike peptide pools or control peptides (ViraFEST assay). TCRs were sequenced by ViraFEST after antigen-specific T cells had been expanded with peptide pools. Germline-derived CDR1 and CDR2 are SGHTA and FQGNSA. Trimming left V 4 bases short and J 10 bases short, with 19 bases between. The CDR3 covers 14 residues. A word on this clonotype: Antigen: not known.

Sequencing of DNA taken from cultured CD4+ T cells relied on the Oncomine TCR Beta short-read assay. TCRdb called the PCR reads again in MiXCR, with one record for every CDR3 protein. The data contain approximately 15,000 distinct CDR3 sequences, roughly half of them singletons. The source of this sequence is a human donor who had recovered from COVID-19. The chain couples TRBV7-2 to TRBJ1-1; D is perhaps TRBD1 (6 bases). The material sequenced was CD4+ T cells from blood, cultured in vitro. The CDR3 region is CASSSTGGATGAFF. The CDR3 bases are TGTGCCAGCAGCTCCACGGGGGGGGCCACGGGAGCTTTCTTT.